The source of this T cell receptor (beta chain) is a study of blood T cells in healthy people across ages (dated by TCRdb to 2014 to 2015). Notes on the research overall: In model experiments, roughly one uniquely barcoded TCR beta cDNA molecule per two T cells was captured by template switching. The study measured age-related changes in TCR beta repertoire diversity using deep sequencing normalized with unique cDNA molecular identifiers. Four age groups were formed from the donors: young (average 16 years), middle-aged (approximately 39), aged (62) and long-lived (around 82). To avoid experimental bias, donors of different ages were randomly spread across the sequencing lanes. For two donors (one aged 18 to 29 and one aged 80 or older), the study analyzed two additional independent replicas of 1 million unique cDNA reads from the same blood draw. Broader findings and caveats from the paper: Observed TCR beta diversity per million T cells fell roughly linearly with age, and a significant reduction was already apparent by age about 36. Because donor CMV infection status was unknown, age-related changes in expanded clonotypes were potentially confounded. Estimates of total diversity based on one million sequenced T cells were regarded as lower bounds and as underestimates. The long-lived group showed more naive CD4+ T cells, fewer expanded clones and increased TCR diversity than the aged group, suggesting age selection. Observed TCR beta diversity correlated strongly with the percentage of naive T cells measured by flow cytometry. Because profiling used bulk unsorted PBMCs, naive and antigen-experienced compartments could not be compared conclusively.

The germline V gene (reference sequence) supplies CDR1 DFQATT and CDR2 SNEGSKA. Its CDR3 holds 14 amino acids, cysteine through phenylalanine. The retained sequence is limited to the CDR3, 42 bases, with the frame set at the first base. V is shortened by 0 bases, J by 5 bases, and the region joining them spans 13 bases. Systemically healthy Caucasian individuals from Russia, approximately 39 in total and aged about 6 to 90 years, were included as donors. Each donor gave 9.5 to 10 milliliters of peripheral blood, drawn into EDTA-treated Vacutainer tubes. Ficoll-Paque density-gradient centrifugation was used to isolate PBMCs, with at least 7 million obtained per sample. Trizol reagent was used to extract total RNA from the PBMCs, yielding at least 5.5 micrograms per sample. For every donor, flow cytometry on a PBMC aliquot measured the percentage of naive CD45RAhigh/CD27high T cells. Library preparation employed 5' RACE. These reads were obtained on an Illumina HiSeq 2500. A second 7 to 11 cycle PCR used a sample-barcoded 5' primer and a J-beta primer mix. A template-switch 5' adaptor carrying 12 random nucleotides introduced a unique molecular identifier onto each TCR beta cDNA molecule. Each sample yielded at least 2.5 million CDR3-containing paired-end reads. First-strand cDNA synthesis was performed from all RNA using the Mint cDNA synthesis kit, with priming by a TRBC-specific oligonucleotide. After uracil-DNA glycosylase treatment, a first 18-cycle PCR used universal primers M1SS and BC2_uni_R on all cDNA. The authors' analysis ran thus. For normalization, 1 million high-quality reads, each with a distinct molecular identifier, were randomly selected from each sample. Reads with shared molecular identifiers were discarded instead of being binned into consensus sequences. MiTCR, run with a Q25 quality threshold and the strictest error-elimination algorithm, handled CDR3 identification, clonotype clustering and error correction. A nonparametric unseen species model using Euler transformation provided a lower-bound estimate of total TCR beta diversity. TCRdb trimmed public reads at Q25 via fastp, called clones via MiXCR and kept in-frame beta chains. Rows are unified per CDR3 protein, each entry keeping the most common DNA and genes. These V and J calls are TCRdb output, not the study's own analysis. The sample yields around 650,000 distinct CDR3 sequences; roughly 30% were counted once. Clones ranked in the top ten supply 15% of the sample.

A word on this clonotype: This clone's antigen is unknown. Base qualities are not recorded, but no much larger clone differs from it by a single base.

Sequenced: blood. The V gene is TRBV20-1 and the J gene is TRBJ1-1; the D gene is unclear. The clonotype comes from a woman aged 80 or over in good health. Donor details come from another sample of the same person, matched by shared clones. The CDR3 here reads CSARDYPRGTEAFF. Here is the DNA: TGCAGTGCTAGAGATTATCCCCGAGGGACTGAAGCTTTCTTT.